The text below deals with one TCR beta chain. Original analysis: For nucleated cells, counts were estimated from reference gene primer amplification. Only in-frame clones appear in the TCRdb table, and some are missing; sequencing was by immunoSEQ multiplex PCR. D and trimming were read from the DNA, whereas the V and J calls and clone size are those reported in that table. The table includes around 28,000 clones, approximately 88% detected once. This sample was included in a study of blood T cell repertoires in COVID-19. At the level of the study: Sites across the United States, Italy and Spain contributed samples from acute and convalescent COVID-19. Sample material is recorded as cDNA or gDNA derived from T cells, B-cell-depleted T cells, or PBMCs.

Germline lookup yields CDR1 MNHEY and CDR2 SVGAGI. The CDR3 has 15 residues. V lost 2 bases and J lost 4; bases outside the gene matches: 7. Specimen: peripheral blood. The receptor comes from a human donor in a cohort sampled during active COVID-19. V gene TRBV6-5 combines with J gene TRBJ1-2, with 7 bases aligning to TRBD1. The CDR3, as DNA: TGTGCCAGCAGTTACACTACAGGGGATCGCTATGGCTACACCTTC. Translated: CASSYTTGDRYGYTF.